The rows below give T cell receptor beta chains drawn from one sample of a study of blood T cell repertoires in COVID-19. TCRdb's table, derived via immunoSEQ multiplex PCR, lists solely in-frame clones and lacks some. This table holds roughly 380,000 clones, about 91% found once. Sequenced input: peripheral blood. Every receptor here comes from a woman aged 40 to 50 with COVID-19, enrolled during active disease. Each CDR3 is given without its conserved first and last residue. The D gene is left open where the match is weak.

D: TRBD1; V: TRBV10-3; CDR3: AIRPNSGTGQNTEAF
D: TRBD1; V: TRBV5-1; CDR3: ASSLGTGQVGGEQY
D: -; V: TRBV4-1; CDR3: ASSQERTKGLVYNEQF
D: -; V: TRBV19; CDR3: ASTPTDGKQF
D: TRBD2; V: TRBV28; CDR3: ASSFPTSGSGNEQF
D: -; V: TRBV7-9; CDR3: ASSLGGRDEKLF
D: -; V: TRBV19; CDR3: ASSMGATPLNYGYT
D: TRBD2; V: TRBV15; CDR3: ATSRGSTSGGYNEQF
D: -; V: TRBV11-1; CDR3: ASSLTGSGTEAF
D: TRBD1; V: TRBV18; CDR3: ASSQNPGTGNNEQF
D: -; V: TRBV29-1; CDR3: SARGGGSPIGYT
D: -; V: TRBV9; CDR3: ASSVADSLNTEAF
D: -; V: TRBV3-1/TRBV3-2; CDR3: ASSQAGRGTEAF
D: -; V: TRBV4-2; CDR3: ASSQDGRNTEAF
D: -; V: TRBV5-5; CDR3: ASSGTRDFYNEQF
D: TRBD2; V: TRBV27; CDR3: ASRTGLVKNIQY
D: TRBD2; V: TRBV19; CDR3: ASSIKGLAYAGELF
D: -; V: TRBV30; CDR3: AWSFTRGYGYT
D: TRBD1; V: TRBV5-4; CDR3: ASSSGQGKNTEAF
D: TRBD1; V: TRBV6-5; CDR3: ASRDGQGSYEQY
D: -; V: TRBV7-2; CDR3: ASSSQSRGMNTEAF
D: TRBD2; V: TRBV2; CDR3: ASSLTSGGSYNEQF
D: -; V: TRBV7-2; CDR3: ANLDRGAGELF
D: -; V: TRBV29-1; CDR3: SDSGPGHDYGYT
D: -; V: TRBV19; CDR3: ASSRRGLQYNEQF
D: -; V: TRBV27; CDR3: ASSLLATGELF
D: -; V: TRBV6-5; CDR3: ASSYQSASGEAF
D: -; V: TRBV19; CDR3: ASRPGAGAQTEAF
D: TRBD1; V: TRBV7-8; CDR3: ASSLVQQGVRNTIY
D: TRBD2; V: TRBV12-5; CDR3: ASARGTSGSHEQF
D: -; V: TRBV19; CDR3: ASSMYRDNEQF
D: -; V: TRBV19; CDR3: ASSILDSRNEKLF
D: TRBD1; V: TRBV2; CDR3: ASTWGQGDQPQH
D: TRBD1; V: TRBV5-1; CDR3: ASSLLQGITDTQY
D: TRBD1; V: TRBV18; CDR3: ASSPYPGQGFNTNEKLF
D: -; V: TRBV19; CDR3: ASSIGGLYGYT
D: -; V: TRBV12-3/TRBV12-4; CDR3: ASSFRRYEQF
D: -; V: TRBV28; CDR3: ASRPTLAGAGARYGYT
D: -; V: TRBV10-3; CDR3: AISESFFGQNTEAF
D: -; V: TRBV28; CDR3: ASSSFEREQF
D: TRBD1; V: TRBV27; CDR3: ASSGTVSGELF
D: -; V: TRBV5-6; CDR3: ASSVFWEWT
D: -; V: TRBV7-8; CDR3: ASSLGQVPVNEKLF
D: -; V: TRBV6-5; CDR3: ASRSTVSGNTIY
D: -; V: TRBV7-8; CDR3: ASSLVRNSGVGYQPQH
D: -; V: TRBV4-3; CDR3: ASSQEMLAALNTGELF
D: -; V: TRBV6-5; CDR3: ASSQGSNYGYT